A selection of T cell receptor beta chains follows, all from one sample in a study of blood T cell repertoires in COVID-19. Here immunoSEQ multiplex PCR was the method, and the copy in TCRdb shows in-frame clones only, minus some. The sample lists around 65,000 clones, roughly 80% occurring once. The specimen was peripheral blood. These receptors all come from a human donor in a cohort sampled during active COVID-19. CDR3s leave out the opening cysteine and the closing phenylalanine or tryptophan.

j_call: TRBJ2-4
v_call: TRBV21-1
cdr3_aa: ASSRPGHRLAKNIQY

j_call: TRBJ2-2
v_call: TRBV15
cdr3_aa: ATSRDWLAGDTGELF

j_call: TRBJ1-1
v_call: TRBV7-9
cdr3_aa: ASSRRTGVGRTEAF

j_call: TRBJ1-2
v_call: TRBV30
cdr3_aa: AWSPMGGAYGYT

j_call: TRBJ2-7
v_call: TRBV6-6
cdr3_aa: ASSYKPGQLDEQY

j_call: TRBJ1-2
v_call: TRBV19
cdr3_aa: ASSERDSANYGYT

j_call: TRBJ2-2
v_call: TRBV6-4
cdr3_aa: ASSDAILGTGGTNTGELF

j_call: TRBJ2-5
v_call: TRBV6-5
cdr3_aa: ASSYTGQGAETQY

j_call: TRBJ2-2
v_call: TRBV19
cdr3_aa: ASSPPRAGVNTGELF

j_call: TRBJ1-1
v_call: TRBV2
cdr3_aa: ASSATSQSMNTEAF

j_call: TRBJ2-5
v_call: TRBV9
cdr3_aa: ASSVGASGGPQETQY

j_call: TRBJ1-5
v_call: TRBV27
cdr3_aa: ASSLGPREGQPQH

j_call: TRBJ1-5
v_call: TRBV6-5
cdr3_aa: ASSLDRGKPQH

j_call: TRBJ1-1
v_call: TRBV6-1
cdr3_aa: ASSVWDIMKMDTEAF

j_call: TRBJ1-6
v_call: TRBV2
cdr3_aa: ASTGYGTLH

j_call: TRBJ1-2
v_call: TRBV4-3
cdr3_aa: ASSQKQRIKLYGYT

j_call: TRBJ2-7
v_call: TRBV28
cdr3_aa: ASSRTGGGSYEQY

j_call: TRBJ1-4
v_call: TRBV28
cdr3_aa: ASRRRAGINEKLF

j_call: TRBJ2-1
v_call: TRBV5-6
cdr3_aa: ASSLRGAMYNEQF

j_call: TRBJ2-1
v_call: TRBV9
cdr3_aa: ASSVEVAGYNEQF

j_call: TRBJ2-3
v_call: TRBV5-6
cdr3_aa: AQLASGGPTSTDTQY

j_call: TRBJ1-2
v_call: TRBV10-3
cdr3_aa: AIRSDQGSLWGYT

j_call: TRBJ2-7
v_call: TRBV7-2
cdr3_aa: ASSRRQGSLHEQY

j_call: TRBJ1-3
v_call: TRBV6-2/TRBV6-3
cdr3_aa: ASSYWFQGRNSGNTIY

j_call: TRBJ1-5
v_call: TRBV7-9
cdr3_aa: ASSLEAAGQPQH

j_call: TRBJ2-5
v_call: TRBV24-1
cdr3_aa: ATSDPTVETQY

j_call: TRBJ1-1
v_call: TRBV5-1
cdr3_aa: ASSLVWGRNTEAF

j_call: TRBJ1-6
v_call: TRBV7-2
cdr3_aa: ASSFGQGARSPLH

j_call: TRBJ2-1
v_call: TRBV7-2
cdr3_aa: ASSQSLFAGGQGYNEQF

j_call: TRBJ1-4
v_call: TRBV6-6
cdr3_aa: ASSPLTGSEKLF

j_call: TRBJ2-7
v_call: TRBV6-5
cdr3_aa: ASSSPQGFEQY

j_call: TRBJ2-7
v_call: TRBV11-2
cdr3_aa: ASSLAGTTYEQY

j_call: TRBJ2-5
v_call: TRBV11-2
cdr3_aa: ASSWVRGETQY

j_call: TRBJ1-2
v_call: TRBV29-1
cdr3_aa: SYGEGANYGYT

j_call: TRBJ2-4
v_call: TRBV19
cdr3_aa: ASSMDRGQEAKNIQY

j_call: TRBJ1-2
v_call: TRBV27
cdr3_aa: ASSFTGRYGYT

j_call: TRBJ2-3
v_call: TRBV5-1
cdr3_aa: ASSPQTGSLTDTQY

j_call: TRBJ1-2
v_call: TRBV7-8
cdr3_aa: ASSGPQGVGNYGYT

j_call: TRBJ1-1
v_call: TRBV27
cdr3_aa: ASSLDRELGTEAF

j_call: TRBJ2-2
v_call: TRBV18
cdr3_aa: ASSPTGTGELF

j_call: TRBJ1-5
v_call: TRBV18
cdr3_aa: ASSPGGKGSQPQH

j_call: TRBJ1-1
v_call: TRBV6-5
cdr3_aa: ASSYDRGGNTEAF

j_call: TRBJ1-5
v_call: TRBV28
cdr3_aa: ASSLQRQAGNQPQH

j_call: TRBJ1-5
v_call: TRBV4-1
cdr3_aa: ASSQDPGTGAQPQH

j_call: TRBJ2-3
v_call: TRBV5-4
cdr3_aa: ASSQSRAGNTDTQY

j_call: TRBJ1-4
v_call: TRBV21-1
cdr3_aa: ASSPGQANTTNEKLF

j_call: TRBJ2-7
v_call: TRBV5-1
cdr3_aa: ASSLEASGGYEQY

j_call: TRBJ2-5
v_call: TRBV4-1
cdr3_aa: ASSQAWQGQETQY

j_call: TRBJ2-7
v_call: TRBV6-2/TRBV6-3
cdr3_aa: ASSYLVLSSYEQY

j_call: TRBJ2-1
v_call: TRBV24-1
cdr3_aa: ATSDRQARRNNEQF

j_call: TRBJ1-1
v_call: TRBV4-1
cdr3_aa: ASSSFSHHGKTEAF

j_call: TRBJ2-1
v_call: TRBV6-4
cdr3_aa: ASSAIQGQGRNEQF

j_call: TRBJ2-3
v_call: TRBV6-5
cdr3_aa: ASSYFGGPQY

j_call: TRBJ2-7
v_call: TRBV7-2
cdr3_aa: ASSLNLGGGQAEQY

j_call: TRBJ1-4
v_call: TRBV28
cdr3_aa: ASSPDRGYNEKLF

j_call: TRBJ2-2
v_call: TRBV18
cdr3_aa: ASSPDRGDTGELF

j_call: TRBJ2-1
v_call: TRBV9
cdr3_aa: ASSVSTSGGLIGENEQF